These 23 T cell receptor beta chains were all obtained from the same sample, sequenced in a study of T cell responses to AZD1222 COVID-19 vaccine (dated by TCRdb to the early 2020s). The sample's time point, from its label and the paper: about 28 days (+/-7) after the second vaccine dose. The library was built by means of the immunoSEQ multiplex PCR assay. Sourced from immuneACCESS, this table was stored by TCRdb with only in-frame sequences that have V and J called. A share of the clones is absent; for the studies checked, an unresolved V gene accounts for under half, and the remainder has no known explanation. A total of some 180,000 clones appear in this sample, around 90% of them only once. Around 1.9% of the sample is held by the ten biggest clonotypes. Sequencing was performed on peripheral blood, taken 28 days after the second AZD1222 dose. All receptors come from an adult who received the AZD1222 COVID-19 vaccine.

This clone was observed a single time. V is TRBV18 and J is TRBJ2-7; D gene ambiguous. Germline-derived CDR1 and CDR2 are KGHSH and LQKENI. The CDR3 spans 13 residues. V was shortened by 4 bases and J by 0 bases, with 7 bases between the two germline ends. This CDR3 reads CASSQGFSYEQYF. In DNA form, the CDR3 reads TGTGCCAGCTCACAGGGCTTCTCCTACGAGCAGTACTTC.

The chain recombines TRBV7-2 with TRBJ1-5, with 7 bases fitting TRBD1. Losses at the gene ends were 5 bases for V and 7 bases for J; bases not matched to a gene: 11. This CDR3 spans 15 amino acids. Germline V gene data show CDR1 as SGHTA and CDR2 as FQGNSA. The CDR3 sequence is CASSPGGTAEQPQHF. In DNA form, the CDR3 reads TGTGCCAGCAGCCCGGGCGGGACAGCCGAACAGCCCCAGCATTTT. The full variable domain, with the rest looked up from reference TRBV7-2 and TRBJ1-5, is GAGVSQSPSNKVTEKGKDVELRCDPISGHTALYWYRQSLGQGLEFLIYFQGNSAPDKSGLPSDRFSAERTGGSVSTLTIQRTQQEDSAVYLCASSPGGTAEQPQHFGDGTRLSIL.

The V gene is TRBV6-6, the J gene TRBJ2-7, with 7 bases identical to TRBD1. CDR1 MNHNY and CDR2 SVGAGI come from the germline V gene (reference sequence). V lost 6 bases and J lost 3; bases outside the gene matches: 5. The CDR3 runs to 13 residues. The CDR3 sequence: CASRVQGDYEQYF. In nucleotides, the CDR3 is TGTGCCAGCAGGGTTCAGGGGGACTACGAGCAGTACTTC.

The V call is TRBV10-1, the J call TRBJ2-1; D is possibly TRBD1 or TRBD2 (5 bases each). The V gene's germline CDR1 is WNHNN and CDR2 SYGVQD (reference sequence). CDR3 length: 20 amino acids. Trimming stripped 4 bases from V and 2 bases from J, with 27 bases between. This chain's CDR3 is CASSGPTVGDILVTYNEQFF. CDR3 DNA: TGCGCCAGCAGTGGGCCGACTGTAGGGGATATACTAGTGACCTACAATGAGCAGTTCTTC.

V and J are TRBV10-3 and TRBJ1-6; 8 bases map to TRBD1. Germline CDR1 ENHRY, CDR2 SYGVKD. J gave up 9 bases and V 5 bases, and 12 bases lay outside the gene matches. This CDR3 comprises 16 residues. CDR3 in DNA: TGTGCCATCAGTCCGACCACCGGACAGGGAGGTTCACCCCTCCACTTT. Translating gives CAISPTTGQGGSPLHF.

The rearrangement joins TRBV19 to TRBJ1-4; 9 positions match TRBD1. The CDR3 consists of 14 residues. Germline assignment: CDR1 LNHDA and CDR2 SQIVND (reference sequence). Trimming removed 6 bases from V and 8 bases from J; junction bases left unmatched: 7. For the CDR3, the DNA is TGTGCCAGTAGGATAACAGGGGGCTCCGAAAAACTGTTTTTT. This translates into CASRITGGSEKLFF.

The V gene is TRBV3-1 (or the pseudogene TRBV3-2), the J gene TRBJ2-1; a possible D gene is TRBD1 (5 bases). Trimming removed 0 bases at V and 8 bases at J, with 11 bases between. The germline V gene encodes CDR1 LGHDT and CDR2 YNNKEL (reference sequence). The CDR3 runs to 14 residues. CDR3 region: CASSQEVIGDEQFF. The CDR3 DNA reads as TGTGCCAGCAGCCAAGAGGTAATAGGGGATGAGCAGTTCTTC.

The chain uses TRBV28 and TRBJ1-5, with 7 positions matching TRBD1. V lost 6 bases to trimming and J lost 4 bases; unmatched junction nucleotides: 12. The germline CDR1 and CDR2 sequences are MDHEN and SYDVKM. The CDR3 extends over 16 amino acids. The CDR3 DNA follows: TGTGCCAGCAGGTCCCTCCAGGGGGTAGGGAATCAGCCCCAGCATTTT. Protein sequence: CASRSLQGVGNQPQHF.

This rearrangement joins TRBV29-1 to TRBJ1-2, with 10 bases aligning to TRBD1. This CDR3 has 12 amino acids. V lost 6 bases to trimming and J lost 3 bases; unmatched junction nucleotides: 1. Per the germline V gene, CDR1 is SQVTM and CDR2 is ANQGSEA. The CDR3 nucleotides are TGCAGCGTCGGACAGGGGGACTATGGCTACACCTTC. Amino acids: CSVGQGDYGYTF.

This rearrangement joins TRBV12-1 to TRBJ1-6. TRBV12-1 is deemed a pseudogene. The CDR3 totals 15 residues. The CDR3 region is CASSTRPLGHSPLHF. The CDR3 DNA reads TGTGCCAGCAGCACGAGACCCCTAGGCCATTCACCCCTCCACTTT.

Here the CDR3 reads CASRPGQVAETQYF. CDR3 DNA sequence: TGTGCCAGCAGACCGGGACAGGTGGCGGAGACCCAGTACTTC. The chain recombines TRBV2 with TRBJ2-5; 8 bases agree with TRBD1. Germline values: CDR1 SNHLY, CDR2 FYNNEI. This CDR3 contains 14 residues. V lost 6 bases and J lost 5; bases outside the gene matches: 8.

This clone has a handful of counts. The chain is built from TRBV14 and TRBJ2-5, with 7 positions matching TRBD1. CDR1 and CDR2 (germline): SGHDN, FVKESK. Trimming removed 6 bases from V and 4 bases from J; junction bases left unmatched: 5. The CDR3 totals 13 residues. CDR3 sequence reads: CASRRQGLETQYF. The CDR3 bases are TGTGCCAGCAGACGACAGGGCTTAGAGACCCAGTACTTC.

J is TRBJ2-5 and V is TRBV3-1 (or the pseudogene TRBV3-2); TRBD2 agrees at 10 bases. CDR1 is LGHDT and CDR2 is YNNKEL in the germline V gene (reference sequence). J gave up 5 bases and V 4 bases, and 4 bases lay outside the gene matches. The CDR3 has 14 residues. The CDR3 bases are TGTGCCAGCAGCCCCCTAGCGGGAGATGAGACCCAGTACTTC. Its protein is CASSPLAGDETQYF.

CDR3 in amino acids: CASSFDREREQYF. In nucleotides, the CDR3 is TGCGCCAGCAGCTTCGACAGGGAGAGGGAGCAGTACTTC. The J gene is TRBJ2-7, the V gene TRBV5-1; 7 nucleotides line up with TRBD1. The CDR3 is 13 amino acids. Trimming removed 2 bases from V and 7 bases from J; junction bases left unmatched: 6. Germline CDR1 reads SGHRS; CDR2 reads YFSETQ.

The chain combines TRBV3-1 (or the pseudogene TRBV3-2) with TRBJ1-1; D uncertain. Per germline, CDR1 LGHDT and CDR2 YNNKEL (reference sequence). V dropped 3 bases and J dropped 8 bases, with 7 bases sitting between them. This CDR3 has 11 amino acids. In DNA, the CDR3 is TGTGCCAGCAGCCAGTCGAGGGAAGCTTTCTTT. This gives the protein CASSQSREAFF.

V and J are TRBV30 and TRBJ1-4, with 8 bases that match TRBD1. The germline V gene encodes CDR1 GTSNPN and CDR2 SVGIG (reference sequence). The V gene end was trimmed by 7 bases and the J gene end by 2 bases; junction bases not matched to a gene: 6. This CDR3 is 14 amino acids long. DNA for the CDR3: TGTGCCTCGACCCAGGGGGCTACTAATGAAAAACTGTTTTTT. It encodes CASTQGATNEKLFF.

This chain links TRBV7-2 with TRBJ2-7; TRBD2 matches at 7 bases. CDR1 is SGHTA, CDR2 FQGNSA, per germline. The CDR3 totals 14 residues. Trimming cost V 3 bases and J 7 bases; bases outside gene matches: 9. The CDR3 bases are TGTGCCAGCAGCTTCATTGGACTAGTTTATGAGCAGTACTTC. Translating it yields CASSFIGLVYEQYF.

CDR3 coding DNA: TGCAGTGCTAGTATGGGGGGTGAAGCTTTCTTT. Its translation is CSASMGGEAFF. The rearrangement uses TRBV20-1 and TRBJ1-1; D might be TRBD1 (5 bases). The CDR3 is made up of 11 amino acids. Per germline, CDR1 DFQATT and CDR2 SNEGSKA (reference sequence). V was cut by 3 bases and J by 7 bases, with 9 bases left in between.

The chain carries TRBV3-1 (or the pseudogene TRBV3-2) and TRBJ2-1; 14 bases are a match to TRBD2. From germline, CDR1 is LGHDT and CDR2 YNNKEL (reference sequence). V lost 2 bases, J lost 7 bases, and 10 bases stayed unmatched. CDR3 length: 18 residues. CDR3 residues: CASSQRFKGLAGVNEQFF. In DNA form, the CDR3 reads TGTGCCAGCAGCCAAAGGTTCAAGGGACTAGCGGGAGTTAATGAGCAGTTCTTC.

The chain carries TRBV5-5 and TRBJ1-2; D is possibly TRBD1 (5 bases). Trimming left V 6 bases short and J 0 bases short, with 21 bases between. The CDR3 totals 17 residues. CDR1 and CDR2 from the germline V gene are SGHKS and YYEKEE (reference sequence). The CDR3 bases are TGTGCCAGCACCCCATACCGCCTGGGGCGAGCTAACTATGGCTACACCTTC. It specifies CASTPYRLGRANYGYTF.

The V and J genes are TRBV7-2 and TRBJ2-5, with 15 bases matching TRBD2. Per the germline V gene, CDR1 is SGHTA and CDR2 is FQGNSA. The CDR3 has 16 residues. The ends lost 5 bases at V and 4 bases at J; junction bases unmatched: 5. For the CDR3, the DNA is TGTGCCAGCAGCCGGACTAGCGGGGGGGGTGTAGAGACCCAGTACTTC. Translating it yields CASSRTSGGGVETQYF.

This clone was found once. J is TRBJ1-1 and V is TRBV7-2; TRBD1 is a possible D gene (6 bases). Trimming left V 0 bases short and J 5 bases short, with 16 bases between. CDR1 is SGHTA and CDR2 is FQGNSA in the germline V gene. The CDR3 runs to 16 residues. The CDR3 DNA reads TGTGCCAGCAGCTTAGCCACAGGGCCTATGGGGACTGAAGCTTTCTTT. It translates to CASSLATGPMGTEAFF.

The chain links TRBV6-6 to TRBJ1-5; 8 bases match TRBD1. Germline CDR1 is MNHNY and CDR2 is SVGAGI (reference sequence). The CDR3 spans 14 residues. With 6 bases clipped from V and 4 bases from J, the junction kept 5 bases outside the gene matches. The CDR3 DNA is TGTGCCAGCAGGCAGACAGGGGTTAATCAGCCCCAGCATTTT. This codes for CASRQTGVNQPQHF.